A selection of T cell receptor beta chains follows, all from one sample in a study of blood T cell repertoires in COVID-19. Assay used: immunoSEQ multiplex PCR; TCRdb lists only in-frame clones, some missing. The sample includes tens of thousands of clones, 65% to 90% of them seen just once. Sequenced: peripheral blood. The source of these receptors is a man aged 60-69 years with acute or convalescent COVID-19. CDR3s include the opening cysteine and the closing phenylalanine or tryptophan. D genes are given only for firm matches. Some rows mark clone size as missing; the rest say once, few, many or name a class of expanded clone.

DNA	CDR3	D	V	J	size
TGTGCCTGGAGTGTATGGAGTAGGCTCCTGAACACCGGGGAGCTGTTTTTT	CAWSVWSRLLNTGELFF	-	TRBV30	TRBJ2-2	-
TGTGCCAGCAGCGTAGGTGACAGACCTCAAGAGACCCAGTACTTC	CASSVGDRPQETQYF	-	TRBV9	TRBJ2-5	-
TGTGCCAGCAGCTTACGGACTAGCGGGGGGGTAACAGATACGCAGTATTTT	CASSLRTSGGVTDTQYF	TRBD2	TRBV4-2	TRBJ2-3	-
TGTGCCAGCAGGCCACCCACCGGGGGCTCCTACGAGCAGTACTTC	CASRPPTGGSYEQYF	-	TRBV5-5	TRBJ2-7	-
TGTGCCAGTAGCGACACAGGGGTCTTGGGCTACACCTTC	CASSDTGVLGYTF	TRBD1	TRBV19	TRBJ1-2	-
TGTGCCAGCAGCTTAGGTCAGGGGCTTTTTGGCACTGAAGCTTTCTTT	CASSLGQGLFGTEAFF	-	TRBV7-2	TRBJ1-1	-
TGTGCCAGCAGCCAACGGAGGGGCTCGGCAGATACGCAGTATTTT	CASSQRRGSADTQYF	-	TRBV4-2	TRBJ2-3	-
TGCGCCAGCAGCCAAGTCGTTGGGGGCCCAGGGAATGGCTACACCTTC	CASSQVVGGPGNGYTF	-	TRBV4-3	TRBJ1-2	-
TGTGCCAGCAGGCCGACAGGCACTAATGAAAAACTGTTTTTT	CASRPTGTNEKLFF	-	TRBV7-2	TRBJ1-4	-
TGTGCCAGCAGCCCGTCGATCGGACACCTCTCCTACAATGAGCAGTTCTTC	CASSPSIGHLSYNEQFF	-	TRBV7-9	TRBJ2-1	-
TGTGCCAGCAGCTTAGTTGGTTCGAGGGGCAATCAGCCCCAGCATTTT	CASSLVGSRGNQPQHF	-	TRBV7-2	TRBJ1-5	-
TGTGCCAGCAGCCAACGAGCTCGAGGGCAGGGGATTCACTCACCCCTCCACTTT	CASSQRARGQGIHSPLHF	-	TRBV14	TRBJ1-6	-
TGTGCCAGCAGCTTAGGCAGGGAGGCTGGAAACACCATATATTTT	CASSLGREAGNTIYF	-	TRBV7-2	TRBJ1-3	-
TGCAGCGTTGAGGGTGGGCACGACAATGAGCAGTTCTTC	CSVEGGHDNEQFF	-	TRBV29-1	TRBJ2-1	few
TGTGCCAACGCGTTCGACGGGGACACAAAAGAGACCCAGTACTTC	CANAFDGDTKETQYF	-	TRBV2	TRBJ2-5	once
TGTGCCAGCAGCTTAAGCGGGGGGGCGGAGACCCAGTACTTC	CASSLSGGAETQYF	TRBD2	TRBV7-3	TRBJ2-5	-
TGTGCCAGCAGCTTAGGGACAGGGACGCAGTATTTT	CASSLGTGTQYF	TRBD1	TRBV11-1	TRBJ2-3	few
TGTGCCAGCAGTGTCGGGACTCTCATTAATGAAAAACTGTTTTTT	CASSVGTLINEKLFF	-	TRBV6-2/TRBV6-3	TRBJ1-4	-
TGTGCCAGCAGTTTCGGGACAGGGGTTTCCGAGCAGTACTTC	CASSFGTGVSEQYF	TRBD1	TRBV6-5	TRBJ2-7	-
TGTGCCAGCAGCCTTAGTGGTTGGAGGCAGCCCCAGCATTTT	CASSLSGWRQPQHF	-	TRBV3-1/TRBV3-2	TRBJ1-5	-
TGTGCCAGCAGCACTCCAAATAGCAATCAGCCCCAGCATTTT	CASSTPNSNQPQHF	-	TRBV28	TRBJ1-5	-
TGTGCCAGCAGTCCGGACAGGCGCTATGGCTACACCTTC	CASSPDRRYGYTF	TRBD1	TRBV12-3/TRBV12-4	TRBJ1-2	-
TGTGCCAGTAGTCTTACCGGGACAGGGTTTCAGCCCCAGCATTTT	CASSLTGTGFQPQHF	TRBD1	TRBV19	TRBJ1-5	-
TGTGCCAGCAGATTGGACATATCCTATAATTCACCCCTCCACTTT	CASRLDISYNSPLHF	-	TRBV6-5	TRBJ1-6	-
TGCGCCAGCAGCCGAACAGGGGCCTCTGGAAACACCATATATTTT	CASSRTGASGNTIYF	TRBD1	TRBV5-1	TRBJ1-3	-
TGTGCCAGCAGTTCGAGAGGGGGCCTCACTGAAGCTTTCTTT	CASSSRGGLTEAFF	TRBD1	TRBV11-2	TRBJ1-1	once
TGTGCCAGCAGCTTAAACCGGGTCCAGGATACGCAGTATTTT	CASSLNRVQDTQYF	-	TRBV7-2	TRBJ2-3	-